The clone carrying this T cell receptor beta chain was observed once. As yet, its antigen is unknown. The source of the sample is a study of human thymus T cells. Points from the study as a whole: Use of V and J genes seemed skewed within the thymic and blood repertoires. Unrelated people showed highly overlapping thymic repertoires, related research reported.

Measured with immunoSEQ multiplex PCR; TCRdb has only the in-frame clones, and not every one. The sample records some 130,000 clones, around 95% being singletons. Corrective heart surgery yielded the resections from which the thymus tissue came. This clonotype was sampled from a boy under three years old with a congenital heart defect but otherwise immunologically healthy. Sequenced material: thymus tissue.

CDR3 DNA sequence: TGTGCCAGCAGCTTCTCGGGGGGGACGCAGTATTTT. Its protein is CASSFSGGTQYF. The chain uses TRBV7-2 and TRBJ2-3; 8 nucleotides line up with TRBD2. The germline gives CDR1 SGHTA, CDR2 FQGNSA. V trimming: 3 bases; J trimming: 9 bases; junction bases outside the gene matches: 2. The CDR3 sequence is 12 residues long.